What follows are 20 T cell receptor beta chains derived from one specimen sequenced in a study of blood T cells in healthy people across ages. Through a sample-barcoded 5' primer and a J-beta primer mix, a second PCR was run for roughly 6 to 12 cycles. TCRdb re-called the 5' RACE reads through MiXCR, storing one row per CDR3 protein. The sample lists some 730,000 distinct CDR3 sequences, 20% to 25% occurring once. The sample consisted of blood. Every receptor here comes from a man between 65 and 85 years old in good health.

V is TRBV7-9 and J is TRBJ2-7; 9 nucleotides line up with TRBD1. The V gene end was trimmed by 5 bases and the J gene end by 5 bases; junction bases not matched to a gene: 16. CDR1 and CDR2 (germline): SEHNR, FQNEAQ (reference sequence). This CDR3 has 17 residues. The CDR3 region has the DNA TGTGCCAGCAGCATTGGGGACAGGGCCCAAATTGTTAACGAGCAGTACTTC. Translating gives CASSIGDRAQIVNEQYF.

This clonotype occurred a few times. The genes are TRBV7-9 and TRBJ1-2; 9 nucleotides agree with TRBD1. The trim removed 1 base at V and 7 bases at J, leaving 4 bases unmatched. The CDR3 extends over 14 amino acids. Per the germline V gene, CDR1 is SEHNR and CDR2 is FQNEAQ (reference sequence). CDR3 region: CASSLDPQGAGYTF. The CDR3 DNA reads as TGTGCCAGCAGCTTAGACCCACAGGGGGCTGGCTACACCTTC.

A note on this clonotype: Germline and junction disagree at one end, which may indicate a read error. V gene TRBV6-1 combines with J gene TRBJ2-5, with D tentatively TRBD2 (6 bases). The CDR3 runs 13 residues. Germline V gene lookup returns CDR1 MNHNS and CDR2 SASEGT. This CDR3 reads CASRSSGQETPYF. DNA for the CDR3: TGTGCCAGCAGGTCAAGCGGGCAAGAGACCCCGTACTTC.

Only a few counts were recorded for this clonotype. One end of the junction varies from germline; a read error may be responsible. The CDR3 DNA reads TGTGCCATCAGTGAGCAGAATACGTTTGAGTTCTTC. Protein product: CAISEQNTFEFF. V and J are TRBV10-3 and TRBJ2-5; no clear D gene. The V gene's germline CDR1 is ENHRY and CDR2 SYGVKD. The CDR3 has 12 amino acids.

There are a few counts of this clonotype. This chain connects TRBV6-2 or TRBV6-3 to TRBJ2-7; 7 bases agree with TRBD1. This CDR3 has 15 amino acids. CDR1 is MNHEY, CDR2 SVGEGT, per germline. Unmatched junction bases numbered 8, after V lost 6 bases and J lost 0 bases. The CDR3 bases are TGTGCCAGCAGAAACACCGGGACAGTCTCCTACGAGCAGTACTTC. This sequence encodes CASRNTGTVSYEQYF.

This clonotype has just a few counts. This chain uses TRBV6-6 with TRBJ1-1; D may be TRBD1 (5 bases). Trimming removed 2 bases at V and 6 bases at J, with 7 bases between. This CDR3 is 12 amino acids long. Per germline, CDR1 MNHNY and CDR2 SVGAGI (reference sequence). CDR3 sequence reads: CASSYGGPEAFF. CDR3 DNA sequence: TGTGCCAGCAGTTACGGGGGTCCTGAAGCTTTCTTT.

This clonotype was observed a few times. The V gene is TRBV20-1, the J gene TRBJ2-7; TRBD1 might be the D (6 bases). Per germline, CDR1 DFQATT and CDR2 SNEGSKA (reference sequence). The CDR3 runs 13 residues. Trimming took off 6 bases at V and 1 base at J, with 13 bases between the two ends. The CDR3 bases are TGCAGTGCCTCAGGGGAGCTATCCTACGAGCAGTACTTC. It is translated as CSASGELSYEQYF.

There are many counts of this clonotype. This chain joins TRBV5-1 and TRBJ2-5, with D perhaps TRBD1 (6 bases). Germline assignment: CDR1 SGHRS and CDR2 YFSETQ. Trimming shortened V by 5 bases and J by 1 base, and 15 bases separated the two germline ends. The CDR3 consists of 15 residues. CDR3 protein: CASRKLGQSQETQYF. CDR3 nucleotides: TGCGCCAGCAGGAAACTCGGACAGTCCCAAGAGACCCAGTACTTC.

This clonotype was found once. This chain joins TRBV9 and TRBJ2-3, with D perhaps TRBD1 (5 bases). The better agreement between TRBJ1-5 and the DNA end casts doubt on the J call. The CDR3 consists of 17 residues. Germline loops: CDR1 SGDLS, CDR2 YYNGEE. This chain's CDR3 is CASSVPSGGSSTDTQHF. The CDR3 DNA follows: TGTGCCAGCAGCGTACCTAGCGGGGGGTCGAGCACAGATACGCAGCATTTT.

CDR3 DNA: TGCAGTGCTGAAGCGGGACAAGAGACCCAGTACTTC. It translates to CSAEAGQETQYF. The V call is TRBV20-1, the J call TRBJ2-5, with 7 bases identical to TRBD2. CDR1 and CDR2 from the germline V gene are DFQATT and SNEGSKA (reference sequence). The length of the CDR3 is 12 residues. Trimming at V came to 5 bases and at J to 2 bases, leaving 2 bases not matched to a gene.

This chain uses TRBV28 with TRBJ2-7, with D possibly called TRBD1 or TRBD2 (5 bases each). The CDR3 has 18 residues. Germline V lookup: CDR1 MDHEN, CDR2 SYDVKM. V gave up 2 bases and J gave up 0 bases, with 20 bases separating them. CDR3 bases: TGTGCCAGCAGTTTAGGGAGATTCCGGGACCCCGGCTCCTACGAGCAGTACTTC. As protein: CASSLGRFRDPGSYEQYF.

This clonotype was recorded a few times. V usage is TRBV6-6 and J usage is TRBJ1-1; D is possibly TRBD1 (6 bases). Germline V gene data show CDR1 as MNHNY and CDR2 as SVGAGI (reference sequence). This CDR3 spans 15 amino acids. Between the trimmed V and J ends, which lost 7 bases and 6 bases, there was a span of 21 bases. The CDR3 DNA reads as TGTGCCAGCAATGTGGTAGGGGGGGCGGGTTCTGAAGCTTTCTTT. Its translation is CASNVVGGAGSEAFF.

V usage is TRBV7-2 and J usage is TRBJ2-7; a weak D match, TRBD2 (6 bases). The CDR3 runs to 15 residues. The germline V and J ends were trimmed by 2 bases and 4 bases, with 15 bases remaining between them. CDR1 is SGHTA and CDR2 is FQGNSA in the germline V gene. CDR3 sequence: CASSLTHTSPYEQYV. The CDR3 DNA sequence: TGTGCCAGCAGCTTAACCCATACTAGCCCGTACGAGCAGTACGTC.

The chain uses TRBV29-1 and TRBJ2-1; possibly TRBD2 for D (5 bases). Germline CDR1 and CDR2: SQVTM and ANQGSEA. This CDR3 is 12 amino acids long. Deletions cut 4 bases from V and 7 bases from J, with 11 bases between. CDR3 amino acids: CSVVVALNEQFF. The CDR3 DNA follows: TGCAGCGTTGTGGTAGCGTTGAATGAGCAGTTCTTC.

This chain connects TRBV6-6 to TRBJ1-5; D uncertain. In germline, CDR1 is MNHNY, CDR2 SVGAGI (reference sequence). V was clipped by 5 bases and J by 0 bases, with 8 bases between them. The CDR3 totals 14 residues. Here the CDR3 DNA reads TGTGCCAGCAGTCCACGGAGTAGCAATCAGCCCCAGCATTTT. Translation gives CASSPRSSNQPQHF.

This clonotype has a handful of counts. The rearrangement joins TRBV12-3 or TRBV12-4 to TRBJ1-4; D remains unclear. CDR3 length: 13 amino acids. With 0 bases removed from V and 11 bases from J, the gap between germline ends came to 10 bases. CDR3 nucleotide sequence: TGTGCCAGCAGTTTAGCGCGAAGAATGAAACTGTTTTTT. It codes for CASSLARRMKLFF.

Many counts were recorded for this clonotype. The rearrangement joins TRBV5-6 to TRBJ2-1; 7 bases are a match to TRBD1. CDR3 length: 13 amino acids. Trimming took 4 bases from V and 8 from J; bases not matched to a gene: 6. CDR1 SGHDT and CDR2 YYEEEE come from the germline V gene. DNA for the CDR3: TGTGCCAGCAGCCCGACAGGGAGATATGAGCAGTTCTTC. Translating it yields CASSPTGRYEQFF.

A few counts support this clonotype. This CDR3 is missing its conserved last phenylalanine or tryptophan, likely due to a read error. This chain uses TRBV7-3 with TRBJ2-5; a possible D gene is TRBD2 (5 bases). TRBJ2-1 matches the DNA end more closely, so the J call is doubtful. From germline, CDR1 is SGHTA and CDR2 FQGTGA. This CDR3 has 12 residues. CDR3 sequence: CAAGITSNEQFL. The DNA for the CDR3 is TGTGCCGCGGGTATTACATCCAATGAGCAGTTCCTC.

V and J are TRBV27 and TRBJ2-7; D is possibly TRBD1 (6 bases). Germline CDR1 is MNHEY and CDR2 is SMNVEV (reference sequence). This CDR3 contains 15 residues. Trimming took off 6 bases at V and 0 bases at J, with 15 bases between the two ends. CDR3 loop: CASSPWGLSSYEQYV. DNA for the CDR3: TGTGCCAGCAGCCCCTGGGGGCTGAGCTCCTACGAGCAGTACGTC.

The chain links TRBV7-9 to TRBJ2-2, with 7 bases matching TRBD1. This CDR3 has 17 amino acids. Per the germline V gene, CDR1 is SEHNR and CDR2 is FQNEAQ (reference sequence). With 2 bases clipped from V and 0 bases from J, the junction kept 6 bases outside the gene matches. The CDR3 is CASSLRDSYPNTGELFF. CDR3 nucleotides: TGTGCCAGCAGCTTACGGGACAGCTACCCGAACACCGGGGAGCTGTTTTTT.